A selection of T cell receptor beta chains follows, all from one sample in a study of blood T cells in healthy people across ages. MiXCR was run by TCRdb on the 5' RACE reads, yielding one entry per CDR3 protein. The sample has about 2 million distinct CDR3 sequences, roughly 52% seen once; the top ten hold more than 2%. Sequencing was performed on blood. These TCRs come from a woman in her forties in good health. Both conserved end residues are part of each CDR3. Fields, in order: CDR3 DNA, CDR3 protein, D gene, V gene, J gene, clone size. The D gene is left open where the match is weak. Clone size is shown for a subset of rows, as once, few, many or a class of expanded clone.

CDR3nt: TGTGCCAGCAGCTTAGGAAGAGGGACCAAGAATGAAAAACTGTTTTTT
CDR3aa: CASSLGRGTKNEKLFF
d_gene: NA
v_gene: TRBV7-9
j_gene: TRBJ1-4
abundance: NA

CDR3nt: TGTGCCATCGGCCTAGATACGCAGTATTTT
CDR3aa: CAIGLDTQYF
d_gene: NA
v_gene: TRBV10-3
j_gene: TRBJ2-3
abundance: few

CDR3nt: TGTGCCAGCAGTTTGTCCAGGGGGAGTAGCACAGATACGCAGTATTTT
CDR3aa: CASSLSRGSSTDTQYF
d_gene: TRBD1
v_gene: TRBV28
j_gene: TRBJ2-3
abundance: NA

CDR3nt: TGCAGCGTTGAAAGACAGGACATGAACACTGAAGCTTTCTTT
CDR3aa: CSVERQDMNTEAFF
d_gene: NA
v_gene: TRBV29-1
j_gene: TRBJ1-1
abundance: NA

CDR3nt: TGTGCCAGCAGCCTCCCAGGGAATGGATCACCCCTCCACTTT
CDR3aa: CASSLPGNGSPLHF
d_gene: NA
v_gene: TRBV11-2
j_gene: TRBJ1-6
abundance: NA

CDR3nt: TGTGCTAGTGTTCTGACCTCCGGGCCAAACAATGAGCAGTTCTTC
CDR3aa: CASVLTSGPNNEQFF
d_gene: NA
v_gene: TRBV12-5
j_gene: TRBJ2-1
abundance: NA

CDR3nt: TGTGCCAGCAGCTCTCCGGACAGGGCTTCGCCAAACAATGAGCAGTACTTC
CDR3aa: CASSSPDRASPNNEQYF
d_gene: TRBD1
v_gene: TRBV7-9
j_gene: TRBJ2-7
abundance: few

CDR3nt: TGCGCCAGCAGCCAACCGGGACTCCCGGGCACTGAAGCTTTCTTT
CDR3aa: CASSQPGLPGTEAFF
d_gene: NA
v_gene: TRBV4-3
j_gene: TRBJ1-1
abundance: NA

CDR3nt: TGTGCCAGCAGTTCCCAAGCGGTATCCTACGAGCAGTACTTC
CDR3aa: CASSSQAVSYEQYF
d_gene: NA
v_gene: TRBV28
j_gene: TRBJ2-7
abundance: NA

CDR3nt: TGTGCCAGCAGTTACGGCCCCATCAGACGAGAGACCCAGTACTTC
CDR3aa: CASSYGPIRRETQYF
d_gene: NA
v_gene: TRBV6-2/TRBV6-3
j_gene: TRBJ2-5
abundance: NA

CDR3nt: TGTGCCAGCCTGACGGGAGGTGGCAATGAGCAGTTCTTC
CDR3aa: CASLTGGGNEQFF
d_gene: TRBD2
v_gene: TRBV2
j_gene: TRBJ2-1
abundance: few

CDR3nt: TGTGCCAGTGGGGAAAGCGGGGTGGACTATGGCTACACCTTC
CDR3aa: CASGESGVDYGYTF
d_gene: NA
v_gene: TRBV6-5
j_gene: TRBJ1-2
abundance: NA

CDR3nt: TGTGCCACCAGCAGAGATCTGAGCGGCTCACAAGAGACCCAGTACTTC
CDR3aa: CATSRDLSGSQETQYF
d_gene: NA
v_gene: TRBV15
j_gene: TRBJ2-5
abundance: NA

CDR3nt: TGCGCCAGCAGCTGGGACGGACAGGCCTACGAGCAGTACTTC
CDR3aa: CASSWDGQAYEQYF
d_gene: TRBD1
v_gene: TRBV5-1
j_gene: TRBJ2-7
abundance: NA

CDR3nt: TGCAGTGCTAGTGTCCGGGGGGTTCAAGAGACCCAGTACTTC
CDR3aa: CSASVRGVQETQYF
d_gene: TRBD2
v_gene: TRBV20-1
j_gene: TRBJ2-5
abundance: few

CDR3nt: TGTGCCAGCAGCTCTTATGGGACGGGGACCTACGAGCAGTACTTC
CDR3aa: CASSSYGTGTYEQYF
d_gene: NA
v_gene: TRBV5-6
j_gene: TRBJ2-7
abundance: NA

CDR3nt: TGTGCCAGCAGGACGACAGGGGGTCGTGAGACCCAGTACTTC
CDR3aa: CASRTTGGRETQYF
d_gene: TRBD1
v_gene: TRBV2
j_gene: TRBJ2-5
abundance: NA

CDR3nt: TGTGCCAGCAGCCCCGTTAGCGGGGGAGAGTACTTC
CDR3aa: CASSPVSGGEYF
d_gene: TRBD2
v_gene: TRBV7-8
j_gene: TRBJ2-4
abundance: NA

CDR3nt: TGTGCCTCCAGGGCTAGCGGGGGATTCGCAGATACGCAGTATTTT
CDR3aa: CASRASGGFADTQYF
d_gene: TRBD2
v_gene: TRBV27
j_gene: TRBJ2-3
abundance: NA

CDR3nt: TGTGCCAGCAAGGGACAGTCAGCTAGCACAGATACGCAGTATTTT
CDR3aa: CASKGQSASTDTQYF
d_gene: TRBD1
v_gene: TRBV6-2/TRBV6-3
j_gene: TRBJ2-3
abundance: few

CDR3nt: TGTGCCAGCAGTTACGGGGGTCAGGGGAATTCACCCCTCCACTTT
CDR3aa: CASSYGGQGNSPLHF
d_gene: NA
v_gene: TRBV6-5
j_gene: TRBJ1-6
abundance: few

CDR3nt: TGTGCCAGCAGTGAATCGGCGTTCTACGAGCAGTACTTC
CDR3aa: CASSESAFYEQYF
d_gene: NA
v_gene: TRBV25-1
j_gene: TRBJ2-7
abundance: NA

CDR3nt: TGCGCCAGCAGGGAGGCCAGCTCTGGAAACACCATATATTTT
CDR3aa: CASREASSGNTIYF
d_gene: NA
v_gene: TRBV5-1
j_gene: TRBJ1-3
abundance: NA

CDR3nt: TGTGCCAGCAGCCAGGAGAAGACAAGTGCGAGGGTGCAGTTCTTC
CDR3aa: CASSQEKTSARVQFF
d_gene: NA
v_gene: TRBV4-2
j_gene: TRBJ2-1
abundance: NA

CDR3nt: TGCAGTGCTTTCGTACTAGCGGGGCCAGATACGCAGTATTTT
CDR3aa: CSAFVLAGPDTQYF
d_gene: TRBD2
v_gene: TRBV20-1
j_gene: TRBJ2-3
abundance: NA

CDR3nt: TGTGCCAGCAGTTGGACTAGCGGCTACAATGAGCAGTTCTTC
CDR3aa: CASSWTSGYNEQFF
d_gene: TRBD2
v_gene: TRBV6-2/TRBV6-3
j_gene: TRBJ2-1
abundance: many

CDR3nt: TGTGCCAGCAGCCCCATTAGCATTAGAGCAGATACGCAGTATTTT
CDR3aa: CASSPISIRADTQYF
d_gene: NA
v_gene: TRBV7-2
j_gene: TRBJ2-3
abundance: NA

CDR3nt: TGCGCCAGCAGCGATAGCATCAGCTCCTACAATGAGCAGTACTTC
CDR3aa: CASSDSISSYNEQYF
d_gene: NA
v_gene: TRBV5-1
j_gene: TRBJ2-7
abundance: NA

CDR3nt: TGTGCCACCAGCAGCCCAGGGGCTGGGGACAATGAGCAGTTCTTC
CDR3aa: CATSSPGAGDNEQFF
d_gene: NA
v_gene: TRBV15
j_gene: TRBJ2-1
abundance: NA

CDR3nt: TGTGCCACCCACGGAGGAGGAGGGATCACAGATACGCAGTATTTT
CDR3aa: CATHGGGGITDTQYF
d_gene: NA
v_gene: TRBV15
j_gene: TRBJ2-3
abundance: once

CDR3nt: TGCAGTGCTAGAGACCTGCCGGGTCTAGCGGGGGACGAAGGATCTACCTACAATGAGCAGTTCTTC
CDR3aa: CSARDLPGLAGDEGSTYNEQFF
d_gene: TRBD2
v_gene: TRBV20-1
j_gene: TRBJ2-1
abundance: few

CDR3nt: TGTGCCAGCAGTTGGGGCTTTTGGGGAGAGACCCAGTACTTC
CDR3aa: CASSWGFWGETQYF
d_gene: NA
v_gene: TRBV12-3/TRBV12-4
j_gene: TRBJ2-5
abundance: few

CDR3nt: TGCAGTGGGGCGCGAGGACAGGTCCAAGAGACCCAGTACTTC
CDR3aa: CSGARGQVQETQYF
d_gene: TRBD1
v_gene: TRBV20-1
j_gene: TRBJ2-5
abundance: NA

CDR3nt: TGTGCCATCAGGATAGGGACAGGGGGTTCCTACGAGCAGTACTTC
CDR3aa: CAIRIGTGGSYEQYF
d_gene: TRBD1
v_gene: TRBV10-3
j_gene: TRBJ2-7
abundance: few

CDR3nt: TGTGCCAGCCACCCTAGCGGGGGGGCGAATGAGCAGTTCTTC
CDR3aa: CASHPSGGANEQFF
d_gene: TRBD2
v_gene: TRBV5-6
j_gene: TRBJ2-1
abundance: NA

CDR3nt: TGTGCCAGCAGCCGTAATGGATTGAAGTCCTACGAGCAGTACTTC
CDR3aa: CASSRNGLKSYEQYF
d_gene: NA
v_gene: TRBV6-5
j_gene: TRBJ2-7
abundance: NA

CDR3nt: TGTGCCAGCAGCTTAGTCCACCTTCGTCAGTCTAGCTCCTATAATTCACCCCTCCACTTT
CDR3aa: CASSLVHLRQSSSYNSPLHF
d_gene: NA
v_gene: TRBV7-2
j_gene: TRBJ1-6
abundance: NA

CDR3nt: TGTGCCACCAGCAGAGATTTTTCGGGGACGAGCTCCTACGAGCAGTACTTC
CDR3aa: CATSRDFSGTSSYEQYF
d_gene: NA
v_gene: TRBV15
j_gene: TRBJ2-7
abundance: NA

CDR3nt: TGTGCTAGCAGCCCCAATAAGGATACGCAGTATTTT
CDR3aa: CASSPNKDTQYF
d_gene: NA
v_gene: TRBV7-7
j_gene: TRBJ2-3
abundance: NA

CDR3nt: TGTGCCAGCAGCTTAGCGCCCGCAGGGGTTAACACAGGGGAGCTGTTTTTT
CDR3aa: CASSLAPAGVNTGELFF
d_gene: NA
v_gene: TRBV7-2
j_gene: TRBJ2-2
abundance: NA

CDR3nt: TGTGCCAGCAGCCCCCGTGCGGAGGGCACCGGGGAGCTGTTTTTT
CDR3aa: CASSPRAEGTGELFF
d_gene: NA
v_gene: TRBV7-2
j_gene: TRBJ2-2
abundance: NA

CDR3nt: TGTGCCACCAGTGATAGGCTGACAGGCCGCACAGATACGCAGTATTTT
CDR3aa: CATSDRLTGRTDTQYF
d_gene: NA
v_gene: TRBV24-1
j_gene: TRBJ2-3
abundance: NA

CDR3nt: TGCAGTGCTAGTCCACAGGGTTGGTACGAGCAGTACTTC
CDR3aa: CSASPQGWYEQYF
d_gene: NA
v_gene: TRBV20-1
j_gene: TRBJ2-7
abundance: NA